The subject of this entry is one T cell receptor (beta chain). Its antigen is not known. A junction boundary mismatches the germline segment, possibly from a read error. Other DNA sequences in the same sample also yield this CDR3. This entry is derived from a study of T cells in tumors after PD-1 blockade. Study-level background: Excluded were patients with checkpoint blockade, immunosuppressants, or radiotherapy or other anti-cancer therapy within 4 weeks. On average, peripheral blood gave about 110,000 TCR templates and over 30,000 unique clonotypes.

CDR3 length: 14 residues. Germline lookup yields CDR1 MDHEN and CDR2 SYDVKM. Method: immunoSEQ multiplex PCR; TCRdb's copy keeps in-frame clones and lacks some. The repertoire holds 50,000 to 75,000 clones, with around 72% as singletons. General study results and limits: Some novel exhausted tumor clones appeared in pre-treatment blood, suggesting peripheral recruitment.

The receptor comes from a human donor with basal cell carcinoma. Sequenced here: PBMCs, sampled after anti-PD-1 treatment. This chain uses TRBV28 with TRBJ1-4; D is unclear. CDR3 bases: TGTGCCAGCAGTTTACTACAAGGAAGTGAAAAACTGTTTTTC. As protein: CASSLLQGSEKLFF.